The 26 T cell receptor beta chains listed next were all sequenced from one sample in a study of blood T cell repertoires in COVID-19. The data were produced by immunoSEQ multiplex PCR, yet TCRdb's version contains in-frame clones alone and is incomplete. The sample has 150,000 to 250,000 clones, 84% seen once. The source material was PBMCs or T cells enriched from blood (not recorded which). The receptors stem from a man aged 40-49 years who had recovered from COVID-19.

The chain couples TRBV6-5 to TRBJ1-1, with D possibly being TRBD1 (5 bases). Trimming took 8 bases from V and 0 from J, leaving 16 bases between them. This CDR3 spans 15 amino acids. Per the germline V gene, CDR1 is MNHEY and CDR2 is SVGAGI. CDR3 DNA: TGTGCCAGCGGGGGGAACTCTATGGTGAACACTGAAGCTTTCTTT. Its translation: CASGGNSMVNTEAFF.

This clone was seen more than once but under ten times. The chain carries TRBV11-2 and TRBJ1-1, with D possibly TRBD1 on 6 matching bases. Trimming took 2 bases from V and 0 from J, leaving 13 bases between them. This CDR3 is built from 16 residues. Per germline, CDR1 SGHAT and CDR2 FQNNGV. The CDR3 is CASSLPRQGLNTEAFF. The CDR3, as DNA: TGTGCCAGCAGCTTACCCCGGCAGGGGCTGAACACTGAAGCTTTCTTT.

The V and J genes are TRBV29-1 and TRBJ1-6; D unresolved. With 4 bases removed from V and 3 bases from J, the gap between germline ends came to 7 bases. The CDR3 contains 13 residues. CDR1 and CDR2 (germline): SQVTM, ANQGSEA. The CDR3: CSVGRDYNSPLHF. CDR3 nucleotides: TGCAGCGTTGGGAGGGACTATAATTCACCCCTCCACTTT.

The chain couples TRBV9 to TRBJ1-2; 9 nucleotides match TRBD1. This CDR3 is 15 amino acids long. Per germline, CDR1 SGDLS and CDR2 YYNGEE. V shed 3 bases and J 2 bases; nucleotides not matched to a gene: 5. The CDR3 DNA sequence: TGTGCCAGCAGCGCCCAGGGACAGGGCAACTATGGCTACACCTTC. Translated: CASSAQGQGNYGYTF.

The rearrangement joins TRBV29-1 to TRBJ1-6; no reliable D call. Germline loops: CDR1 SQVTM, CDR2 ANQGSEA. V lost 7 bases, J lost 7 bases, and 14 bases lay in between. This CDR3 is 13 amino acids long. The CDR3 region is CSAAADHNSPLHF. Here the CDR3 DNA reads TGCAGCGCCGCGGCCGACCACAATTCACCCCTCCACTTT.

The chain joins TRBV6-5 to TRBJ1-2; D gene unclear. Trimming pared 2 bases from V and 5 bases from J, leaving 9 bases between. The CDR3 is 13 amino acids. Germline CDR1 and CDR2: MNHEY and SVGAGI. The CDR3 region has the DNA TGTGCCAGCAGTTACCGTCGGGAATATGGCTACACCTTC. It yields the protein CASSYRREYGYTF.

The count of this clone is one. V usage is TRBV19 and J usage is TRBJ1-1; D possibly corresponds to TRBD1 (6 bases). The V end lost 11 bases, the J end lost 6 bases, and 16 bases lay between the germline ends. Per germline, CDR1 LNHDA and CDR2 SQIVND (reference sequence). This CDR3 is 12 amino acids long. CDR3 in amino acids: CAVAGAAPEAFF. The CDR3 DNA sequence: TGTGCCGTAGCGGGGGCTGCCCCTGAAGCTTTCTTT.

In this sample, this clone turned up a few times. The chain uses TRBV4-1 and TRBJ1-5; the match to TRBD1 covers 9 bases. With V trimmed by 4 bases and J by 7 bases, 2 bases remained unmatched. Germline V gene sequence: CDR1 MGHRA, CDR2 YSYEKL. This CDR3 comprises 13 residues. The CDR3 coding sequence is TGCGCCAGCAGCCGAGGACAGGGGCAGCCCCAGCATTTT. Translation gives CASSRGQGQPQHF.

CDR3 in amino acids: CASSQTGENSPLHF. CDR3 bases: TGTGCCAGCTCACAGACAGGGGAGAATTCACCCCTCCACTTT. J is TRBJ1-6 and V is TRBV18, with TRBD1 matching 8 bases. The germline V gene encodes CDR1 KGHSH and CDR2 LQKENI. The CDR3 is 14 amino acids. V was pared by 4 bases and J by 7 bases, with 3 bases of the junction left unmatched. Drawing the rest from reference TRBV18 and TRBJ1-6, the complete variable domain is NAGVMQNPRHLVRRRGQEARLRCSPMKGHSHVYWYRQLPEEGLKFMVYLQKENIIDESGMPKERFSAEFPKEGPSILRIQQVVRGDSAAYFCASSQTGENSPLHFGNGTRLTVT.

J is TRBJ1-2 and V is TRBV28, with TRBD1 matching 10 bases. The CDR3 consists of 14 residues. Germline V gene lookup returns CDR1 MDHEN and CDR2 SYDVKM. V was clipped by 4 bases and J by 4 bases; unmatched bases: 3. CDR3 DNA: TGTGCCAGCAGTTGGGACAGGGGAACCTATGGCTACACCTTC. It encodes CASSWDRGTYGYTF.

The chain combines TRBV27 with TRBJ1-2; TRBD1 aligns across 7 bases. CDR1 MNHEY and CDR2 SMNVEV come from the germline V gene (reference sequence). This CDR3 contains 13 residues. V shed 6 bases, J shed 1 base, and the junction held 2 bases outside the gene matches. The CDR3 loop reads CASRRDSNYGYTF. For the CDR3, the DNA is TGTGCCAGCAGACGGGACAGTAACTATGGCTACACCTTC.

The CDR3 DNA is TGCGCCAGCAGCTTGGCCACGGCCCGGGGGAACACTGAAGCTTTCTTT. Its translation: CASSLATARGNTEAFF. The chain uses TRBV5-1 and TRBJ1-1, with unresolved D. CDR1 is SGHRS and CDR2 is YFSETQ in the germline V gene. CDR3 length: 16 residues. Trimming removed 0 bases at V and 1 base at J, with 13 bases between.

This chain's CDR3 is CASNGRQDTEAFF. CDR3 DNA: TGTGCCAGTAATGGCCGGCAGGATACGGAAGCTTTCTTT. J is TRBJ1-1 and V is TRBV19; D is unresolved. V was cut by 7 bases and J by 8 bases, with 17 bases left in between. CDR1 and CDR2 (germline): LNHDA, SQIVND (reference sequence). The CDR3 length is 13 residues.

This clone was detected many times. The V gene is TRBV14, the J gene TRBJ2-5; D may be TRBD2 (6 bases). V was shortened by 4 bases and J by 5 bases, with 14 bases between the two germline ends. The CDR3 sequence is 14 residues long. The germline gives CDR1 SGHDN, CDR2 FVKESK. Here the CDR3 reads CASSPVLAGETQYF. In DNA, the CDR3 is TGTGCCAGCAGCCCCGTACTAGCAGGGGAGACCCAGTACTTC.

The chain carries TRBV6-6 and TRBJ1-2, with a weak D call TRBD1 (5 bases). V was trimmed by 2 bases and J by 2 bases, leaving 12 bases between them. Germline V gene lookup returns CDR1 MNHNY and CDR2 SVGAGI (reference sequence). The CDR3 is 15 amino acids. The CDR3 reads CASSYAAGRNYGYTF. The CDR3 bases are TGTGCCAGCAGTTACGCCGCGGGACGGAACTATGGCTACACCTTC.

The chain uses TRBV2 and TRBJ1-1, with D possibly matching TRBD1 (6 bases). Looked up from germline, CDR1 is SNHLY and CDR2 is FYNNEI. Trimming removed 6 bases at V and 1 base at J, with 12 bases between. This CDR3 has 14 amino acids. The CDR3 bases are TGTGCCAGCAGCGTTGGACAGAGGAACACTGAAGCTTTCTTT. Amino acids: CASSVGQRNTEAFF.

This clone was seen only once. The CDR3 DNA follows: TGTGCCATCCGTGGACTAGCGGGGGCCACTAGCACAGATACGCAGTATTTT. This encodes CAIRGLAGATSTDTQYF. V gene TRBV10-3 combines with J gene TRBJ2-3, with 13 bases fitting TRBD2. This CDR3 has 17 amino acids. V was clipped by 8 bases and J by 0 bases; unmatched bases: 8. Germline CDR1 ENHRY, CDR2 SYGVKD.

This clone was seen a few times. The genes are TRBV13 and TRBJ2-5; tentatively, D is TRBD1 (6 bases). V gave up 4 bases and J gave up 2 bases, with 14 bases separating them. CDR1 PRHDT and CDR2 FYEKMQ come from the germline V gene (reference sequence). This CDR3 contains 15 residues. The CDR3, as DNA: TGTGCCAGCAGCTCTTATAGGACAGAGCAAGAGACCCAGTACTTC. Protein: CASSSYRTEQETQYF.

V is TRBV6-5 and J is TRBJ1-2; 8 bases line up with TRBD1. V lost 7 bases, J lost 6 bases, and 10 bases stayed unmatched. Germline V gene lookup returns CDR1 MNHEY and CDR2 SVGAGI. CDR3 length: 14 residues. The CDR3 region has the DNA TGTGCCAGCATTATTCCCAGGGGGCGGGATGGCTACACCTTC. Protein sequence: CASIIPRGRDGYTF.

The genes are TRBV6-5 and TRBJ1-2, with D possibly matching TRBD1 (5 bases). V was trimmed by 2 bases and J by 3 bases, leaving 7 bases between them. Germline V CDR1 and CDR2: MNHEY, SVGAGI. The CDR3 consists of 13 residues. The CDR3 here is CASSYVQDYGYTF. The CDR3 DNA reads TGTGCCAGCAGTTACGTACAGGACTATGGCTACACCTTC.

This chain uses TRBV18 with TRBJ1-2, with TRBD1 matching 10 bases. CDR1 is KGHSH, CDR2 LQKENI, per germline. CDR3 length equals 14 residues. V lost 2 bases and J lost 6; bases outside the gene matches: 3. The CDR3 reads CASSPKGTGDGYTF. The DNA of the CDR3 is TGTGCCAGCTCACCAAAGGGGACAGGGGATGGCTACACCTTC. The variable domain in full, completed from reference TRBV18 and TRBJ1-2, reads NAGVMQNPRHLVRRRGQEARLRCSPMKGHSHVYWYRQLPEEGLKFMVYLQKENIIDESGMPKERFSAEFPKEGPSILRIQQVVRGDSAAYFCASSPKGTGDGYTFGSGTRLTVV.

The rearrangement uses TRBV5-6 and TRBJ1-2; D remains ambiguous. The V end lost 2 bases, the J end lost 2 bases, and 10 bases lay between the germline ends. Germline lookup yields CDR1 SGHDT and CDR2 YYEEEE. The CDR3 is 14 amino acids. CDR3 coding DNA: TGTGCCAGCAGCTTTTCGGGGTTCAACTATGGCTACACCTTC. Protein product: CASSFSGFNYGYTF.

This sequence joins TRBV5-1 and TRBJ2-5, with no clear D. V lost 4 bases to trimming and J lost 5 bases, with 12 bases between them. Germline lookup yields CDR1 SGHRS and CDR2 YFSETQ. This CDR3 comprises 13 residues. DNA for the CDR3: TGCGCCAGCAGCGCTACCGGTGCGGAGACCCAGTACTTC. Amino acids: CASSATGAETQYF. The whole variable domain, remainder taken from reference TRBV5-1 and TRBJ2-5, is KAGVTQTPRYLIKTRGQQVTLSCSPISGHRSVSWYQQTPGQGLQFLFEYFSETQRNKGNFPGRFSGRQFSNSRSEMNVSTLELGDSALYLCASSATGAETQYFGPGTRLLVL.

DNA for the CDR3: TGTGCCAGCACCGGGGACAGTACTCGCTATGGCTACACCTTC. It is translated as CASTGDSTRYGYTF. This chain links TRBV7-9 with TRBJ1-2; 7 nucleotides agree with TRBD1. Trimming removed 7 bases from V and 4 bases from J; junction bases left unmatched: 9. The CDR3 totals 14 residues. Germline CDR1 is SEHNR and CDR2 is FQNEAQ (reference sequence).

The chain is built from TRBV16 and TRBJ1-4, with 11 bases matching TRBD1. J gave up 7 bases and V 4 bases, and 11 bases lay outside the gene matches. This CDR3 has 17 residues. The germline V gene encodes CDR1 KGHSY and CDR2 FQNENV. CDR3 loop: CASSPFRQGTGGEKLFF. The CDR3 nucleotides are TGTGCCAGCAGCCCTTTCCGACAGGGGACAGGGGGTGAAAAACTGTTTTTT.

The rearrangement links TRBV7-8 to TRBJ2-2, with 15 bases aligning to TRBD2. This CDR3 is built from 18 residues. Unmatched junction bases numbered 5, after V lost 5 bases and J lost 1 base. Germline lookup yields CDR1 SGHVS and CDR2 FQNEAQ. The CDR3 here is CASSRVGLAGGNTGELFF. DNA for the CDR3: TGTGCCAGCAGCCGAGTGGGACTAGCGGGGGGGAACACCGGGGAGCTGTTTTTT.